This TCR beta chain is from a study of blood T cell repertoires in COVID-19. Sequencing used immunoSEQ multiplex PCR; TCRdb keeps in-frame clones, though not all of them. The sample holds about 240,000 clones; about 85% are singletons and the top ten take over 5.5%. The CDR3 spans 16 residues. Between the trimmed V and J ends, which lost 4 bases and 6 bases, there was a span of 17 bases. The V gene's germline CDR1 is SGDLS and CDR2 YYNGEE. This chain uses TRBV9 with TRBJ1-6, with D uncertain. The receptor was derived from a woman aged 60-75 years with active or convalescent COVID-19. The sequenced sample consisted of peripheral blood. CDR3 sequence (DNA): TGTGCCAGCAGCTCTGAGGCCCTTCCTGGTAATTCACCCCTCCACTTT. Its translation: CASSSEALPGNSPLHF. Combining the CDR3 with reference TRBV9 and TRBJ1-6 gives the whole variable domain DSGVTQTPKHLITATGQRVTLRCSPRSGDLSVYWYQQSLDQGLQFLIQYYNGEERAKGNILERFSAQQFPDLHSELNLSSLELGDSALYFCASSSEALPGNSPLHFGNGTRLTVT.